This TCR beta chain was obtained from a study of T-cell memory formation after mild COVID-19. Study-level information: Each donor largely had its own TCR clusters. Findings of the study overall: Some clones that responded were present in memory (sampled pre-infection), which suggests cross-reactive memory joined. SARS-CoV-2 specificity of second-wave clones peaking day 37 was unconfirmed.

The germline V gene encodes CDR1 SQVTM and CDR2 ANQGSEA. The CDR3 contains 12 residues. Trimming shortened V by 7 bases and J by 3 bases, and 12 bases separated the two germline ends. As to this clonotype: What it recognizes is unknown.

UMIs and sample barcodes were carried by the TCR alpha and TCR beta cDNA libraries that 5'RACE produced using constant-segment primers. TCRdb reprocessed the 5' RACE reads via MiXCR and lists one record per CDR3 protein. The profile shows some 88,000 distinct CDR3 sequences, approximately 25% of them singletons. The chain carries TRBV29-1 and TRBJ1-2; a possible D gene is TRBD1 (5 bases). The source material was PBMCs or a T cell subset sorted from them (not recorded which). This TCR came from a young man who had mild COVID-19 (a few samples of this study predate the infection). Cell type and time point are not known. CDR3 in amino acids: CSGTGDHYGYTF. The CDR3 DNA sequence: TGCAGCGGAACGGGGGACCACTATGGCTACACCTTC. The full variable domain, in which reference TRBV29-1 and TRBJ1-2 provide the parts outside the CDR3, is SAVISQKPSRDICQRGTSLTIQCQVDSQVTMMFWYRQQPGQSLTLIATANQGSEATYESGFVIDKFPISRPNLTFSTLTVSNMSPEDSSIYLCSGTGDHYGYTFGSGTRLTVV.